The 14 T cell receptor beta chains below were found in one sample sequenced in a study of regulatory T cells in long-lasting Graves disease. CDR3 regions were amplified by Arm-PCR using iRepertoire HTBI primers to build TCR beta libraries. From the multiplex PCR reads, TCRdb called clonotypes with MiXCR, one entry per CDR3 protein. The sample consists of about 460,000 distinct CDR3 sequences, 20% to 25% of them appearing once. Noted time point: persistent/refractory GD, antithyroid drugs over 5 years with positive TRAb. PBMC RNA served as the TCR library source. The sample consisted of peripheral blood mononuclear cells (PBMCs), taken when the disease was refractory, from a patient treated with antithyroid drugs. Source of these receptors: a female donor with Graves disease.

This clonotype was observed at least ten times. The chain employs TRBV6-2 or TRBV6-3 and TRBJ2-5; 10 nucleotides align to TRBD2. The germline gives CDR1 MNHEY, CDR2 SVGEGT. Trimming removed 0 bases from V and 5 bases from J; junction bases left unmatched: 6. The CDR3 runs to 16 residues. In nucleotides, the CDR3 is TGTGCCAGCAGTTACTCAAGGCTAGCGGGAGTGGAGACCCAGTACTTC. Residues: CASSYSRLAGVETQYF.

Notes on this clonotype: A clone one base away is much larger, so this may be a read error. The chain carries TRBV13 and TRBJ2-2; TRBD2 matches at 9 bases. CDR1 and CDR2 from the germline V gene are PRHDT and FYEKMQ (reference sequence). This CDR3 is built from 17 residues. The CDR3 loop reads CASSHGNSGRPDGEPFF. CDR3 DNA sequence: TGTGCCAGCAGCCACGGGAATAGCGGGAGACCGGACGGGGAGCCGTTTTTT.

This clonotype appeared many times. The V gene is TRBV11-3, the J gene TRBJ2-5, with 9 bases aligning to TRBD2. The CDR3 contains 16 residues. V lost 5 bases to trimming and J lost 10 bases; unmatched junction nucleotides: 17. Germline V CDR1 and CDR2: SGHNT, YENEEA. CDR3 in amino acids: CASSHPSGASRWDQYF. In nucleotides, the CDR3 is TGTGCCAGCAGCCACCCTAGCGGGGCCTCCCGCTGGGACCAGTACTTC.

The rearrangement joins TRBV4-2 to TRBJ2-7, with D unclear. This CDR3 spans 9 amino acids. Germline CDR1 is LGHNA and CDR2 is YNFKEQ. Trimming removed 6 bases at V and 7 bases at J, with 4 bases between. CDR3 DNA sequence: TGTGCCAGCAGTGCGGAGCAGTACTTC. It specifies CASSAEQYF.

This clonotype was observed at least ten times. This chain connects TRBV7-2 to TRBJ2-7, with no clear D. CDR3 size: 14 residues. V was pared by 1 base and J by 0 bases, with 7 bases between. Looked up from germline, CDR1 is SGHTA and CDR2 is FQGNSA. Written as DNA, the CDR3 is TGTGCCAGCAGCTTAGACGTCTTCTCCTACGAGCAGTACTTC. Translating gives CASSLDVFSYEQYF.

This clonotype has at least ten counts. The rearrangement joins TRBV28 to TRBJ1-2; possibly TRBD1 for D (5 bases). The V end was cut by 6 bases, the J end by 4 bases, with 15 bases between. CDR3 length: 14 residues. Germline CDR1 is MDHEN and CDR2 is SYDVKM. DNA for the CDR3: TGTGCCAGCAGCCGCGGACATAGAAGCTATGGCTACACCTTC. This translates into CASSRGHRSYGYTF.

There are many counts of this clonotype. The chain combines TRBV28 with TRBJ2-7; 7 nucleotides align to TRBD1. The trim removed 6 bases at V and 5 bases at J, leaving 10 bases unmatched. Per the germline V gene, CDR1 is MDHEN and CDR2 is SYDVKM. The CDR3 is 14 amino acids. CDR3 sequence (DNA): TGTGCCAGCAGCCCCCCCCGCAGGGGGAACGAGCAGTACTTC. It yields the protein CASSPPRRGNEQYF.

The rearrangement links TRBV28 to TRBJ1-1; D gene unclear. Germline V CDR1 and CDR2: MDHEN, SYDVKM. The CDR3 runs to 22 residues. With 4 bases removed from V and 0 bases from J, the gap between germline ends came to 33 bases. The CDR3 bases are TGTGCCAGCAGTTCAACGCGTCGTCGATCAACTCTCCGGAATTACATGAACACTGAAGCTTTCTTT. This sequence encodes CASSSTRRRSTLRNYMNTEAFF. The whole variable domain, filled in from reference TRBV28 and TRBJ1-1, reads DVKVTQSSRYLVKRTGEKVFLECVQDMDHENMFWYRQDPGLGLRLIYFSYDVKMKEKGDIPEGYSVSREKKERFSLILESASTNQTSMYLCASSSTRRRSTLRNYMNTEAFFGQGTRLTVV.

The CDR3 sequence is CASKKAVGNTGELFF. The DNA for the CDR3 is TGTGCCAGTAAGAAGGCAGTCGGGAACACCGGGGAGCTGTTTTTT. This chain joins TRBV19 and TRBJ2-2; no clear D. This CDR3 comprises 15 residues. Germline V gives CDR1 LNHDA, CDR2 SQIVND (reference sequence). V lost 7 bases to trimming and J lost 1 base, with 13 bases between them.

In this sample, this clonotype turned up many times. The chain couples TRBV28 to TRBJ1-5; D is possibly TRBD1 (6 bases). Trimming took 1 base from V and 6 from J, leaving 16 bases between them. This CDR3 comprises 16 residues. Per the germline V gene, CDR1 is MDHEN and CDR2 is SYDVKM. DNA of the CDR3: TGTGCCAGCAGTTTATTCTGGGGGGCGCGTGCTCAGCCCCAGCATTTT. Translating it yields CASSLFWGARAQPQHF.

This clonotype showed up many times. The V and J genes are TRBV6-1 and TRBJ2-7; no clear D gene. V was clipped by 5 bases and J by 2 bases, with 13 bases between them. The germline gives CDR1 MNHNS, CDR2 SASEGT. The CDR3 contains 14 residues. CDR3 loop: CASSRVGEAYEQYF. The CDR3 coding sequence is TGTGCCAGCAGTAGAGTAGGCGAGGCCTACGAGCAGTACTTC.

The chain recombines TRBV6-1 with TRBJ1-3, with D possibly being TRBD1 (6 bases). There are 16 residues in the CDR3. Germline V lookup: CDR1 MNHNS, CDR2 SASEGT. V shed 4 bases and J shed 0 bases, with 13 bases lying between them. CDR3 protein: CASSGRGQNSGNTIYF. In nucleotides, the CDR3 is TGTGCCAGCAGTGGCAGAGGACAGAACTCTGGAAACACCATATATTTT.

Ten or more counts support this clonotype. V gene TRBV6-5 combines with J gene TRBJ2-2; D gene ambiguous. Trimming took off 4 bases at V and 1 base at J, with 7 bases between the two ends. The CDR3 contains 14 residues. Germline loops: CDR1 MNHEY, CDR2 SVGAGI. The CDR3 loop is CASSSTQNTGELFF. In nucleotides, the CDR3 is TGTGCCAGCAGTTCGACCCAGAACACCGGGGAGCTGTTTTTT.

This clonotype has ten or more counts. The V call is TRBV6-5, the J call TRBJ1-6; D not certain. V dropped 2 bases and J dropped 6 bases, with 14 bases sitting between them. The V gene's germline CDR1 is MNHEY and CDR2 SVGAGI. The CDR3 is made up of 16 amino acids. The CDR3 DNA sequence: TGTGCCAGCAGTTACGGGATAAGCCGTCCTAATTCACCCCTCCACTTT. Translating gives CASSYGISRPNSPLHF.